Following are 21 T cell receptor beta chains from one sample sequenced in a study of early T cells in non-severe SARS-CoV-2 infection. TCRdb used MiXCR to reprocess the 5' RACE reads, holding one entry per CDR3 protein. Of more than 70,000 distinct CDR3 sequences in the sample, around 15% are singletons; the top ten hold about an eighth. Sequencing was done on a sample of whole blood. The receptors were gathered from an adult who was a healthcare worker with PCR-confirmed SARS-CoV-2 infection or an uninfected control (not recorded which).

This clonotype occurred a few times. This chain uses TRBV20-1 with TRBJ2-1; 9 bases map to TRBD1. Germline trimming cut 6 bases from V and 9 bases from J; bases unmatched to any gene: 15. This CDR3 has 15 amino acids. Germline CDR1 is DFQATT and CDR2 is SNEGSKA (reference sequence). In DNA, the CDR3 is TGCAGTGCACCGATACTCAGGACAGGGGCGAGTGAGCAGTTCTTC. It yields the protein CSAPILRTGASEQFF.

This clonotype was observed many times. The rearrangement links TRBV18 to TRBJ1-3; D is unclear. The CDR3 is made up of 16 amino acids. Germline V lookup: CDR1 KGHSH, CDR2 LQKENI. Trimming pared 3 bases from V and 7 bases from J, leaving 19 bases between. CDR3 nucleotides: TGTGCCAGCTCACCCAAACGGACGGCGGCTAACAACACCATATATTTT. This encodes CASSPKRTAANNTIYF.

The chain links TRBV28 to TRBJ2-7, with unresolved D. Trimming took off 1 base at V and 5 bases at J, with 12 bases between the two ends. The CDR3 has 14 amino acids. The germline V gene has CDR1 MDHEN and CDR2 SYDVKM. The CDR3 DNA is TGTGCCAGCAGTTTATCAAACCTCAGAAACGAGCAGTACTTC. Protein sequence: CASSLSNLRNEQYF.

The table lists this clonotype with a few counts. The V gene is TRBV6-1, the J gene TRBJ2-1, with D perhaps TRBD2 (6 bases). The CDR3 extends over 15 amino acids. CDR1 and CDR2 from the germline V gene are MNHNS and SASEGT. Trimming took 11 bases from V and 1 from J, leaving 18 bases between them. In DNA, the CDR3 is TGTGCCTGTGAGGCGCGGCTAGCGTCCTACAATGAGCAGTTCTTC. This encodes CACEARLASYNEQFF.

The rearrangement links TRBV6-2 or TRBV6-3 to TRBJ2-3; no clear D. Germline CDR1 is MNHEY and CDR2 is SVGEGT. The CDR3 has 15 residues. Trimming left V 1 base short and J 2 bases short, with 10 bases between. This chain's CDR3 is CASSYLKTDTDTQYF. The CDR3 DNA reads TGTGCCAGCAGTTACTTGAAGACCGACACAGATACGCAGTATTTT.

This clonotype appeared many times. The chain is built from TRBV10-3 and TRBJ1-1; 7 bases match TRBD1. The germline gives CDR1 ENHRY, CDR2 SYGVKD. This CDR3 is 16 amino acids long. V lost 4 bases to trimming and J lost 0 bases; unmatched junction nucleotides: 8. The CDR3 reads CAISGDSWGMNTEAFF. Here the CDR3 DNA reads TGTGCCATCAGTGGGGACAGTTGGGGCATGAACACTGAAGCTTTCTTT.

The sample holds many counts of this clonotype. The V and J genes are TRBV6-1 and TRBJ2-1; a weak D match, TRBD2 (6 bases). This CDR3 is 14 amino acids long. The germline CDR1 and CDR2 sequences are MNHNS and SASEGT. With 4 bases removed from V and 3 bases from J, the gap between germline ends came to 10 bases. The CDR3 nucleotides read TGTGCCAGCAGTGGACTAGATTACTACAATGAGCAGTTCTTC. It translates to CASSGLDYYNEQFF.

The rearrangement joins TRBV12-3 or TRBV12-4 to TRBJ1-5, with D possibly TRBD1 on 5 matching bases. The CDR3 totals 15 residues. Between the trimmed V and J ends, which lost 6 bases and 2 bases, there was a span of 14 bases. In nucleotides, the CDR3 is TGTGCCAGCAGCGCCAGGCAGGGAGGCAATCAGCCCCAGCATTTT. Translation: CASSARQGGNQPQHF.

This clonotype was detected many times. The chain is built from TRBV4-1 and TRBJ2-3; 14 nucleotides match TRBD2. Germline assignment: CDR1 MGHRA and CDR2 YSYEKL. CDR3 size: 16 residues. V lost 6 bases to trimming and J lost 6 bases; unmatched junction nucleotides: 8. DNA for the CDR3: TGCGCCAGCAGAGCTAGGGGACTAGCGGGGGCGGATACGCAGTATTTT. Translating it yields CASRARGLAGADTQYF.

At least ten counts were recorded for this clonotype. Here the CDR3 reads CSVGDGEYGYTF. As DNA, the CDR3 is TGCAGCGTTGGGGACGGAGAATATGGCTACACCTTC. J is TRBJ1-2 and V is TRBV29-1; D may be TRBD1 (5 bases). The CDR3 contains 12 residues. Germline-derived CDR1 and CDR2 are SQVTM and ANQGSEA. The V end lost 4 bases, the J end lost 5 bases, and 11 bases lay between the germline ends.

The rearrangement links TRBV28 to TRBJ2-7; TRBD1 agrees at 7 bases. The CDR3 is 15 amino acids. Looked up from germline, CDR1 is MDHEN and CDR2 is SYDVKM. The junction had 12 bases not matched to a gene; V was cut back by 10 bases and J by 0 bases. The DNA for the CDR3 is TGTGCCATCGAAAACCGGGACAGATTCTCCTACGAGCAGTACTTC. Its translation: CAIENRDRFSYEQYF.

In its sample, this clonotype was seen a few times. The chain combines TRBV28 with TRBJ1-2; possible D gene TRBD1, 5 bases. This CDR3 spans 14 amino acids. Trimming removed 5 bases from V and 5 bases from J, with 15 bases in between. Germline values: CDR1 MDHEN, CDR2 SYDVKM. The CDR3 is CASSLGDGRYGYTF. In nucleotides, the CDR3 is TGTGCCAGCAGTCTAGGGGACGGAAGATATGGCTACACCTTC.

This clonotype was recorded many times. The gene calls are TRBV7-2 and TRBJ2-5; 9 nucleotides agree with TRBD2. J was trimmed by 5 bases and V by 1 base; bases with no gene match: 5. Looked up from germline, CDR1 is SGHTA and CDR2 is FQGNSA. The CDR3 extends over 15 amino acids. The CDR3 reads CASSLGASGGETQYF. CDR3 bases: TGTGCCAGCAGCTTAGGTGCCAGCGGGGGGGAGACCCAGTACTTC.

The V gene is TRBV28, the J gene TRBJ2-3; D possibly uses TRBD1 or TRBD2 (5 bases each). Germline V lookup: CDR1 MDHEN, CDR2 SYDVKM. The CDR3 spans 16 residues. Trimming took off 6 bases at V and 0 bases at J, with 16 bases between the two ends. The CDR3 DNA reads TGTGCCAGCAGCCCCTGGGACGGGGCTAGCACAGATACGCAGTATTTT. This sequence encodes CASSPWDGASTDTQYF.

This clonotype was recorded at least ten times. This chain joins TRBV12-3 or TRBV12-4 and TRBJ1-5; 9 bases map to TRBD1. V trimming: 8 bases; J trimming: 3 bases; junction bases outside the gene matches: 5. The CDR3 contains 14 residues. DNA for the CDR3: TGTGCCAGCCGGGACAGGGCTTTCAATCAGCCCCAGCATTTT. Translating gives CASRDRAFNQPQHF.

This clonotype occurred a few times. This chain connects TRBV3-1 to TRBJ1-4, with D unresolved. Germline CDR1 LGHDT, CDR2 YNNKEL (reference sequence). V lost 0 bases, J lost 3 bases, and 14 bases lay in between. The CDR3 covers 17 residues. CDR3 sequence: CASSQDHRQASNEKLFF. The CDR3 DNA sequence: TGTGCCAGCAGCCAAGATCACCGGCAGGCGTCTAATGAAAAACTGTTTTTT.

The table lists this clonotype with a count of one. This chain joins TRBV3-1 and TRBJ1-1; tentative D call: TRBD1 (5 bases). This CDR3 has 15 residues. Germline CDR1 LGHDT, CDR2 YNNKEL (reference sequence). Trimming removed 1 base from V and 6 bases from J, with 15 bases in between. CDR3 DNA: TGTGCCAGCAGCCAAGGTCTCCGGGGCGCGGCTGAAGCTTTCTTT. Residues: CASSQGLRGAAEAFF.

This clonotype was seen only a few times. This chain joins TRBV5-1 and TRBJ2-1; D not resolved. From germline, CDR1 is SGHRS and CDR2 YFSETQ. CDR3 length: 13 residues. The V and J ends lost 1 base and 6 bases respectively, with 8 bases between them. The DNA for the CDR3 is TGCGCCAGCAGCTTGCTGGGTACCAATGAGCAGTTCTTC. Translating gives CASSLLGTNEQFF.

This clonotype was recorded a few times. The rearrangement joins TRBV7-6 to TRBJ2-5; D is uncertain. V lost 1 base, J lost 4 bases, and 13 bases lay in between. Germline assignment: CDR1 SGHVS and CDR2 FNYEAQ. The CDR3 extends over 15 amino acids. Written as DNA, the CDR3 is TGTGCCAGCAGCTTAGAGGTCTCCTGGGGAGAGACCCAGTACTTC. It encodes CASSLEVSWGETQYF.

This clonotype has just a few counts. The J gene is TRBJ1-1, the V gene TRBV20-1, with D tentatively TRBD1 (5 bases). Germline lookup yields CDR1 DFQATT and CDR2 SNEGSKA (reference sequence). V lost 3 bases and J lost 4, with 9 bases in between. The CDR3 totals 12 residues. The CDR3: CSARSRVTEAFF. CDR3 coding DNA: TGCAGTGCTAGGAGCAGGGTCACTGAAGCTTTCTTT.

This clonotype was counted only a few times. The rearrangement joins TRBV28 to TRBJ2-1, with a possible D match to TRBD2 (6 bases). Germline CDR1 reads MDHEN; CDR2 reads SYDVKM. The CDR3 contains 14 residues. With 4 bases removed from V and 3 bases from J, the gap between germline ends came to 10 bases. CDR3: CASSSRDFYNEQFF. CDR3 DNA: TGTGCCAGCAGTTCCCGGGACTTCTACAATGAGCAGTTCTTC.